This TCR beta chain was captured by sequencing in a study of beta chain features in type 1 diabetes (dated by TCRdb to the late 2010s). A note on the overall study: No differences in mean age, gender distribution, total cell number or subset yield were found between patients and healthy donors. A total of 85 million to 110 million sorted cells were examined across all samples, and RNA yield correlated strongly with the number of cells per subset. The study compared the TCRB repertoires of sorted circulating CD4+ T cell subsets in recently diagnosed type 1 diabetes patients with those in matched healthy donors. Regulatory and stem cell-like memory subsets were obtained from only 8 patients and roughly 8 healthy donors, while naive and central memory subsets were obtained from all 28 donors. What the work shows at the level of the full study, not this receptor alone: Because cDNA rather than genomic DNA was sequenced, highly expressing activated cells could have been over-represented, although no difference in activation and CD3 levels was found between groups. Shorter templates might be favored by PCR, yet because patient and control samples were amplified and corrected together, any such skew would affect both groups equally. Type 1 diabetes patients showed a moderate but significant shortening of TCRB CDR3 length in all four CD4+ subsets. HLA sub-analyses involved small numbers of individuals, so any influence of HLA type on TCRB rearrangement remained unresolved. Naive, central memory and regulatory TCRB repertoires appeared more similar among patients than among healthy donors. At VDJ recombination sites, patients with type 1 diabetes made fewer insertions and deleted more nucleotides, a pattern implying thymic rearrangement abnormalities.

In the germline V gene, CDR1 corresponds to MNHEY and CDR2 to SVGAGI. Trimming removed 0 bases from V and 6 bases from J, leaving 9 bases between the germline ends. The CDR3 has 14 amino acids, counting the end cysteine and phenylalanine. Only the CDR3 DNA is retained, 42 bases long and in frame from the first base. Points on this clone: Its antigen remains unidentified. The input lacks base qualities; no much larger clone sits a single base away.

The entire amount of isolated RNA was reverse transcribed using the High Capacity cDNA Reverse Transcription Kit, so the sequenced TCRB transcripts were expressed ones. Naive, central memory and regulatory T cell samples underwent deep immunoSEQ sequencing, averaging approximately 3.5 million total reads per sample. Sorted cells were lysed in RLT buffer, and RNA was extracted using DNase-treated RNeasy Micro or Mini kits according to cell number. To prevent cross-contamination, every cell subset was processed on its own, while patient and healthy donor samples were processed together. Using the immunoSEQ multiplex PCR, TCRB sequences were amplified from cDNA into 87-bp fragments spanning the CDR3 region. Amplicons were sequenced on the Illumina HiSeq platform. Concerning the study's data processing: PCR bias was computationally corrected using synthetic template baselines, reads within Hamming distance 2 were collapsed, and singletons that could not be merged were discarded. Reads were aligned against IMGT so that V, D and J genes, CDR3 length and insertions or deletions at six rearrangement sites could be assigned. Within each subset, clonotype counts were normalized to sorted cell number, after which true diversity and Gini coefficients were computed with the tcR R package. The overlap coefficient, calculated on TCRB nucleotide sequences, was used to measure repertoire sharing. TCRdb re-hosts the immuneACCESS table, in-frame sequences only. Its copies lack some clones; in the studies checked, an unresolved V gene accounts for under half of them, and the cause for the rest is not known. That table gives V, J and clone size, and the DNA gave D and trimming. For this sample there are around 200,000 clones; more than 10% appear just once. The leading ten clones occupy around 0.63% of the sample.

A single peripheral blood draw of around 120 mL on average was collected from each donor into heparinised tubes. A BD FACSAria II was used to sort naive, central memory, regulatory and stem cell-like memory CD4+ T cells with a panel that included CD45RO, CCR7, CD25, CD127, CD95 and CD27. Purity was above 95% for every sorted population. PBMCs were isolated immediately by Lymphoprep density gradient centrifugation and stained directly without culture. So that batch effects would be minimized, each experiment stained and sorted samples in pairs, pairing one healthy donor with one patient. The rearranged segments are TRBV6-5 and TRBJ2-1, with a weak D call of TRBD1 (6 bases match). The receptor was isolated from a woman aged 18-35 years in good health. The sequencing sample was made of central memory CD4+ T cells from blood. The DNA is TGTGCCAGCAGTTACTCGAGGGGGAGCAATGAGCAGTTCTTC. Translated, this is CASSYSRGSNEQFF.